Listed below are T cell receptor beta chains from one sample, sequenced in a study of cytomegalovirus exposure and HLA in healthy donors. Using immunoSEQ multiplex PCR, the repertoire was profiled, and TCRdb retains in-frame clones only, with some absent. The sample holds 150,000 to 180,000 clones; 82% are singletons and the top ten take about 7.1%. Sequencing was done on a sample of PBMCs. The receptors were gathered from a woman aged 50 to 65 in good health and CMV-seropositive. Both conserved end residues are part of each CDR3. D genes are given only for firm matches. Size is omitted from some rows. Given values are once, few, many or a class for expanded clones.

CASSGANEKLFF | TGTGCCAGCTCAGGGGCTAATGAAAAACTGTTTTTT | TRBJ1-4 | - | TRBV9 | -
CASSLVPLTYNEQFF | TGTGCCAGCAGTTTAGTCCCACTCACGTACAATGAGCAGTTCTTC | TRBJ2-1 | - | TRBV27 | -
CASSGLTSKLSYEQYF | TGTGCCAGCAGCGGACTTACTAGCAAGCTCTCCTACGAGCAGTACTTC | TRBJ2-7 | - | TRBV28 | -
CASSLPLRQGLYEQYF | TGTGCCAGCAGCTTACCCCTTCGACAGGGTTTGTACGAGCAGTACTTC | TRBJ2-7 | TRBD1 | TRBV11-2 | few
CASSFGGAHGNTIYF | TGTGCCAGCAGCTTCGGGGGGGCGCACGGAAACACCATATATTTT | TRBJ1-3 | - | TRBV7-2 | -
CASSPGEDTQYF | TGTGCCAGCAGCCCAGGGGAAGATACGCAGTATTTT | TRBJ2-3 | - | TRBV2 | once
CASGTGGSYNEQFF | TGTGCCAGCGGGACAGGGGGTTCCTACAATGAGCAGTTCTTC | TRBJ2-1 | TRBD1 | TRBV5-5 | -
CASRQAWGGNTIYF | TGTGCCAGCAGACAGGCATGGGGTGGAAACACCATATATTTT | TRBJ1-3 | - | TRBV6-5 | few
CASSSTGGGQPQHF | TGTGCCAGCAGCTCGACAGGGGGCGGGCAGCCCCAGCATTTT | TRBJ1-5 | TRBD1 | TRBV7-2 | once
CASSFKGAYEQYF | TGTGCCAGCAGCTTTAAGGGGGCCTACGAGCAGTACTTC | TRBJ2-7 | - | TRBV7-2 | -
CASSPGGYEQYF | TGTGCCAGCAGTCCGGGCGGGTACGAGCAGTACTTC | TRBJ2-7 | - | TRBV5-6 | -
CAISELSSGGDNEQFF | TGTGCCATCAGCGAACTGAGTAGCGGGGGGGACAATGAGCAGTTCTTC | TRBJ2-1 | TRBD2 | TRBV10-3 | -
CASSQDWEAVANYGYTF | TGCGCCAGCAGCCAAGACTGGGAGGCGGTTGCTAACTATGGCTACACCTTC | TRBJ1-2 | - | TRBV4-3 | -
CATSRTRQGSDTQYF | TGTGCCACCAGCAGAACTCGCCAGGGGTCAGATACGCAGTATTTT | TRBJ2-3 | - | TRBV15 | -
CASSEIGGFLAKNIQYF | TGTGCCAGCAGTGAAATCGGCGGATTCCTAGCCAAAAACATTCAGTACTTC | TRBJ2-4 | - | TRBV6-1 | -
CASSATGGSTDTQYF | TGTGCCAGCAGTGCGACGGGGGGAAGCACAGATACGCAGTATTTT | TRBJ2-3 | TRBD2 | TRBV6-1 | -
CASSFSGDHEQYF | TGTGCCAGCAGCTTTTCGGGGGACCACGAGCAGTACTTC | TRBJ2-7 | - | TRBV11-3 | -
CASSLASGTGFGYEQYF | TGCGCCAGCAGCTTGGCCTCCGGGACAGGGTTCGGTTACGAGCAGTACTTC | TRBJ2-7 | TRBD1 | TRBV5-1 | -
CASSSPIGELFF | TGTGCCAGCAGCTCCCCCATTGGGGAGCTGTTTTTT | TRBJ2-2 | - | TRBV7-9 | -
CASSLWGGGGNTIYF | TGTGCCAGCAGCTTGTGGGGGGGTGGTGGAAACACCATATATTTT | TRBJ1-3 | - | TRBV5-4 | -
CASSTSGGFTYEQYF | TGTGCCAGCAGCACTTCAGGGGGGTTCACCTACGAGCAGTACTTC | TRBJ2-7 | - | TRBV7-9 | -
CASSTVTGVGEQYF | TGTGCCAGCAGCACAGTTACAGGAGTCGGCGAGCAGTACTTC | TRBJ2-7 | - | TRBV21-1 | -
CAWSRDSRIEF | TGTGCCTGGAGCCGGGACTCTCGAATAGAGTTT | TRBJ1-3 | - | TRBV30 | -
CASSPRGATSGGVGTDTQYF | TGCGCCAGCAGCCCCCGAGGGGCGACTAGCGGGGGCGTAGGGACAGATACGCAGTATTTT | TRBJ2-3 | TRBD2 | TRBV4-3 | -
CASSASGGAGQPQHF | TGTGCCAGCAGTGCTTCAGGGGGCGCCGGTCAGCCCCAGCATTTT | TRBJ1-5 | TRBD1 | TRBV25-1 | once
CASSLASGTDTQYF | TGTGCCAGCAGCTTAGCCAGTGGCACAGATACGCAGTATTTT | TRBJ2-3 | - | TRBV7-2 | -
CASSKNLVEGEQFF | TGTGCCAGTAGTAAAAATCTGGTAGAGGGCGAGCAGTTCTTC | TRBJ2-1 | - | TRBV19 | -
CSVRGQETSYNEQFF | TGCAGCGTTAGGGGACAGGAAACTTCCTACAATGAGCAGTTCTTC | TRBJ2-1 | TRBD1 | TRBV29-1 | few
CASSQTGDRAKNIQYF | TGCGCCAGCAGCCAAACTGGGGACAGGGCCAAAAACATTCAGTACTTC | TRBJ2-4 | TRBD1 | TRBV5-1 | -
CASSLGDSPNQPQHF | TGTGCCAGCAGCTTAGGCGACAGCCCGAATCAGCCCCAGCATTTT | TRBJ1-5 | - | TRBV7-9 | -
CASTPVGANEKLFF | TGTGCCAGCACCCCCGTCGGTGCGAATGAAAAACTGTTTTTT | TRBJ1-4 | - | TRBV6-5 | -
CASSVSSGGTDTQYF | TGCGCCAGCAGCGTCTCTAGCGGGGGCACAGATACGCAGTATTTT | TRBJ2-3 | TRBD2 | TRBV4-3 | -
CASSPSFPGGWTGELFF | TGTGCCAGCAGCCCATCCTTTCCAGGGGGCTGGACCGGGGAGCTGTTTTTT | TRBJ2-2 | TRBD1 | TRBV7-2 | -
CTSSRGNADRGDDTQYF | TGCACCAGCAGCCGGGGGAACGCCGACAGGGGCGATGATACGCAGTATTTT | TRBJ2-3 | - | TRBV1 | -
CASSFEGGPYEQYF | TGTGCCAGCAGCTTTGAAGGGGGCCCCTACGAGCAGTACTTC | TRBJ2-7 | TRBD1 | TRBV7-9 | -
CASSFRTGDTEAFF | TGTGCCAGCAGCTTTCGGACAGGGGACACTGAAGCTTTCTTT | TRBJ1-1 | TRBD1 | TRBV7-2 | -
CASRTGTLNTGELFF | TGTGCCAGCAGGACCGGGACACTCAACACCGGGGAGCTGTTTTTT | TRBJ2-2 | - | TRBV6-1 | -
CASSVGTGAWGGVHTEAFF | TGTGCCAGCAGTGTGGGGACAGGGGCCTGGGGAGGTGTGCACACTGAAGCTTTCTTT | TRBJ1-1 | TRBD1 | TRBV2 | -
CASSPNLRQSAGYTF | TGTGCCAGCAGCCCCAATCTCCGACAGTCTGCCGGCTACACCTTC | TRBJ1-2 | - | TRBV7-9 | few
CASSRRQEGANVLTF | TGTGCCAGCAGCCGTAGACAGGAGGGGGCCAACGTCCTGACTTTC | TRBJ2-6 | - | TRBV5-4 | few
CASSLFGDYGYTF | TGTGCCAGCAGTTTATTCGGGGACTATGGCTACACCTTC | TRBJ1-2 | - | TRBV27 | -
CASRNLQGLNIQYF | TGTGCCAGCAGGAATCTCCAGGGGTTAAACATTCAGTACTTC | TRBJ2-4 | - | TRBV2 | -
CATRQDPLNTEAFF | TGTGCCACGAGACAGGACCCCCTGAACACTGAAGCTTTCTTT | TRBJ1-1 | - | TRBV7-2 | -
CASSLTRVTEAFF | TGTGCCAGCAGCTTGACTCGGGTAACTGAAGCTTTCTTT | TRBJ1-1 | - | TRBV7-2 | -
CASRTGGRLRSGANVLTF | TGTGCCAGCAGGACAGGGGGAAGGCTTCGCTCTGGGGCCAACGTCCTGACTTTC | TRBJ2-6 | TRBD1 | TRBV2 | -
CASSVGNRRTGNTGELFF | TGTGCCAGCAGCGTAGGGAACCGCCGGACAGGGAATACCGGGGAGCTGTTTTTT | TRBJ2-2 | TRBD1 | TRBV9 | -
CASSRAGTGDSPLHF | TGTGCCAGCAGCCGAGCAGGAACAGGGGATTCACCCCTCCACTTT | TRBJ1-6 | TRBD1 | TRBV5-4 | -
CSSSLDGFGNEQFF | TGTTCCAGCAGCTTAGACGGGTTCGGCAATGAGCAGTTCTTC | TRBJ2-1 | - | TRBV7-9 | -
CASIQQGALYGYTF | TGTGCCAGCATTCAACAGGGGGCCCTATATGGCTACACCTTC | TRBJ1-2 | TRBD1 | TRBV2 | -
CASSLNGVGLTDTQYF | TGTGCCAGCAGCTTGAACGGGGTCGGACTCACAGATACGCAGTATTTT | TRBJ2-3 | - | TRBV5-4 | -
CASSQDRTGNTGELFF | TGCGCCAGCAGCCAAGATCGGACAGGGAACACCGGGGAGCTGTTTTTT | TRBJ2-2 | TRBD1 | TRBV4-1 | -
CASSQVPFRGTGPFNEQFF | TGCGCCAGCAGCCAAGTTCCCTTTCGAGGAACAGGTCCTTTCAATGAGCAGTTCTTC | TRBJ2-1 | - | TRBV4-1 | few
CASSTSQGWATEAFF | TGTGCCAGCAGTACGTCACAGGGGTGGGCAACTGAAGCTTTCTTT | TRBJ1-1 | TRBD1 | TRBV28 | -